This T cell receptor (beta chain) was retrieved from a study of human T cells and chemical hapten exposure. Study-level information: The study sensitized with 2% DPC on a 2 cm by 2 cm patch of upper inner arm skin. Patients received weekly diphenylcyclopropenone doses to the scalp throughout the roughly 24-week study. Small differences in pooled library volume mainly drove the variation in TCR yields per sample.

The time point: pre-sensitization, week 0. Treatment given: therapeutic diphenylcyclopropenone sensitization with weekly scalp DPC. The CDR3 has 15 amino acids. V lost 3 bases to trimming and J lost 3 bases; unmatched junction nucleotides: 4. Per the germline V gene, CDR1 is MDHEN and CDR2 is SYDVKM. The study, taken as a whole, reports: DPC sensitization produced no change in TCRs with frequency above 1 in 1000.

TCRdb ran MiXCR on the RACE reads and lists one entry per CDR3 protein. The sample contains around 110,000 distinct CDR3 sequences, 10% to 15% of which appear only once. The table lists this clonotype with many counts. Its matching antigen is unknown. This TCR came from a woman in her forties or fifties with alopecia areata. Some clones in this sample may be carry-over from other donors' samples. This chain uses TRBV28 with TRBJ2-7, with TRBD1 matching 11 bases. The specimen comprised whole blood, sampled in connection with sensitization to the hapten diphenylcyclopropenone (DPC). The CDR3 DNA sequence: TGTGCCAGCAGTTTGTGGACAGGGGGCCTCTACGAGCAGTACTTC. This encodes CASSLWTGGLYEQYF.